This TCR beta chain was documented in a study of blood T cell repertoires in COVID-19. About the research overall: There were acute and convalescent COVID-19 samples, and they came from the United States, Italy and Spain.

Germline V lookup: CDR1 MNHEY, CDR2 SMNVEV (reference sequence). There are 14 residues in the CDR3. Losses at the gene ends were 6 bases for V and 7 bases for J; bases not matched to a gene: 8. Authors' analysis steps: For nucleated cells, counts were estimated from reference gene primer amplification. The table came from immunoSEQ multiplex PCR; TCRdb's copy has only in-frame clones and leaves some out. The DNA was the basis for D and trimming; V, J and clone size are from that table. The repertoire holds nearly 350,000 clones, with around four fifths as singletons. V is TRBV27 and J is TRBJ1-4; 7 positions agree with TRBD1. Specimen: peripheral blood. This receptor was obtained from a man between 25 and 39 years old with active or convalescent COVID-19. The CDR3 is CASRRQGIGEKLFF. CDR3 DNA: TGTGCCAGCAGACGACAGGGCATAGGTGAAAAACTGTTTTTT.